This section outlines one T cell receptor beta chain sequence together with its context. Its specificity is unknown. The germline gives CDR1 LGHNA, CDR2 YNFKEQ. Trimming took off 0 bases at V and 11 bases at J, with 19 bases between the two ends. This CDR3 region has 15 residues. This record comes from a study of CD8 T cells in ankylosing spondylitis. Study results and limitations: Typical of ankylosing spondylitis blood, it appeared, was a TCR beta motif of 7 or 8 highly homologous variants.

MiXCR, run by TCRdb on the 5' RACE reads, gives a single entry per CDR3 protein. The sample has some 840,000 distinct CDR3 sequences; 12% are singletons. The TCR was taken from a male donor with ankylosing spondylitis. The V gene is TRBV4-2, the J gene TRBJ1-1; D not resolved. Sequencing input: blood, either unsorted or a sorted T cell fraction (not recorded which). This chain's CDR3 is CASSQDPGGGVRAFF. CDR3 in DNA: TGTGCCAGCAGCCAAGATCCGGGTGGCGGCGTTCGGGCTTTCTTT.